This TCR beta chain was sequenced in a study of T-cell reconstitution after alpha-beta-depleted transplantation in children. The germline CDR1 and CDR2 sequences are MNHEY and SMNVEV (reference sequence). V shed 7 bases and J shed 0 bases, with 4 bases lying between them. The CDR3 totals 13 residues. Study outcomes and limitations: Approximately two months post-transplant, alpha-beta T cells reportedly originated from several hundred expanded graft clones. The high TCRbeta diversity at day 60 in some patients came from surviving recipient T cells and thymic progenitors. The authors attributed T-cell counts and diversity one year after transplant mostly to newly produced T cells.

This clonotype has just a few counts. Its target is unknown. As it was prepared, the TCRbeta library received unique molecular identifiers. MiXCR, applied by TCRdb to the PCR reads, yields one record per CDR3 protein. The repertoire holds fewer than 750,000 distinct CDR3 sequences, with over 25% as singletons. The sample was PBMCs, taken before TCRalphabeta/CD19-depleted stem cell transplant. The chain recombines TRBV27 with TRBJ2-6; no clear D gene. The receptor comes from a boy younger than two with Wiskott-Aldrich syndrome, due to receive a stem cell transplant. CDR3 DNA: TGTGCCAGCACCTACTCTGGGGCCAACGTCCTGACTTTC. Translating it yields CASTYSGANVLTF.